This is a list of T cell receptor beta chains from one sample in a study of blood T cell repertoires in COVID-19. Profiled with immunoSEQ multiplex PCR; TCRdb holds only in-frame clones, not every one. This sample has a few hundred thousand clones, with approximately 86% found just once. The material sequenced was peripheral blood. These receptors came from a woman between 55 and 75 years old with COVID-19, enrolled during active disease. The CDR3 runs from the conserved cysteine through the conserved F or W. D genes are given only for firm matches. A row's size may be missing; if present it is once, few, many or a size class.

CDR3 DNA: TGTGCCAGTAGCCCCCTGGGGGGTTCCGGGGCCAACGTCCTGACTTTC
CDR3 protein: CASSPLGGSGANVLTF
V gene: TRBV19
D gene: .
J gene: TRBJ2-6
clone size: .

CDR3 DNA: TGTGCCAGCTCACCCGACAGCGTTGGCTATGGCTACACCTTC
CDR3 protein: CASSPDSVGYGYTF
V gene: TRBV18
D gene: .
J gene: TRBJ1-2
clone size: .

CDR3 DNA: TGCGCCAGCAGCCTGAAAACAGGGGCGAACACTGAAGCTTTCTTT
CDR3 protein: CASSLKTGANTEAFF
V gene: TRBV5-1
D gene: TRBD1
J gene: TRBJ1-1
clone size: few

CDR3 DNA: TGTGCCCAGTCCCGGGGAAACACTGAAGCTTTCTTT
CDR3 protein: CAQSRGNTEAFF
V gene: TRBV6-4
D gene: .
J gene: TRBJ1-1
clone size: .

CDR3 DNA: TGTGCTAGTGCCCTGGGACAGCTTAGCAATCAGCCCCAGCATTTT
CDR3 protein: CASALGQLSNQPQHF
V gene: TRBV12-5
D gene: TRBD1
J gene: TRBJ1-5
clone size: few

CDR3 DNA: TGCGCCAGTAAGAGCGGGGGGAACACCGGGGAGCTGTTTTTT
CDR3 protein: CASKSGGNTGELFF
V gene: TRBV10-2
D gene: TRBD2
J gene: TRBJ2-2
clone size: .

CDR3 DNA: TGTGCCAGCTCACCCTCTCCCTCCTCCTATGGCTACACCTTC
CDR3 protein: CASSPSPSSYGYTF
V gene: TRBV18
D gene: .
J gene: TRBJ1-2
clone size: once

CDR3 DNA: TGTGCCAGCAGCTTTGCGGGGGAGACCCAGTACTTC
CDR3 protein: CASSFAGETQYF
V gene: TRBV7-8
D gene: .
J gene: TRBJ2-5
clone size: .

CDR3 DNA: TGTGCCAGCAGCATAAGACAGGGGACGAACACTGAAGCTTTCTTT
CDR3 protein: CASSIRQGTNTEAFF
V gene: TRBV7-2
D gene: TRBD1
J gene: TRBJ1-1
clone size: .

CDR3 DNA: TGTGCCAGCAGCTTAGCCCCGGGACTCAATAAGGGGAATGAGCAGTTCTTC
CDR3 protein: CASSLAPGLNKGNEQFF
V gene: TRBV7-8
D gene: .
J gene: TRBJ2-1
clone size: .

CDR3 DNA: TGTGCCAGCAGCTTCCTTGAGGGCGGCGATTCACCCCTCCACTTT
CDR3 protein: CASSFLEGGDSPLHF
V gene: TRBV7-9
D gene: .
J gene: TRBJ1-6
clone size: .

CDR3 DNA: TGTGCCAGCAGCGGGACACGTAACACCGGGGAGCTGTTTTTT
CDR3 protein: CASSGTRNTGELFF
V gene: TRBV7-2
D gene: .
J gene: TRBJ2-2
clone size: .

CDR3 DNA: TGTGCCAGCCGGCAGCGGGGGTCTTCAAGCTACCCGGATACGCAGTATTTT
CDR3 protein: CASRQRGSSSYPDTQYF
V gene: TRBV7-9
D gene: TRBD2
J gene: TRBJ2-3
clone size: .

CDR3 DNA: TGTGCCAGCAGGGCCCAGGGGGCTGGAGAGACCCAGTACTTC
CDR3 protein: CASRAQGAGETQYF
V gene: TRBV25-1
D gene: TRBD1
J gene: TRBJ2-5
clone size: .

CDR3 DNA: TGCAGCGTTGAAACCAGGTTGAACACTGAAGCTTTCTTT
CDR3 protein: CSVETRLNTEAFF
V gene: TRBV29-1
D gene: .
J gene: TRBJ1-1
clone size: .

CDR3 DNA: TGTGCCAGCAGCGGGACAGGGTGGGACACAGATACGCAGTATTTT
CDR3 protein: CASSGTGWDTDTQYF
V gene: TRBV11-2
D gene: TRBD1
J gene: TRBJ2-3
clone size: .

CDR3 DNA: TGCGCCAGCAGCGTCGCCGGCGGTCAAGAGACCCAGTACTTC
CDR3 protein: CASSVAGGQETQYF
V gene: TRBV5-1
D gene: .
J gene: TRBJ2-5
clone size: .

CDR3 DNA: TGCGCCAGCAGCCAAGTTCGACTAGCGGGGGACTATGAGCAGTTCTTC
CDR3 protein: CASSQVRLAGDYEQFF
V gene: TRBV4-1
D gene: TRBD2
J gene: TRBJ2-1
clone size: .

CDR3 DNA: TGTGCCAGCAGCCAAGACATGAACACTGAAGCTTTCTTT
CDR3 protein: CASSQDMNTEAFF
V gene: TRBV14
D gene: .
J gene: TRBJ1-1
clone size: .

CDR3 DNA: TGCGCCAGCAGGCTGACCCAGGGTGGCGAGCAGTACTTC
CDR3 protein: CASRLTQGGEQYF
V gene: TRBV10-2
D gene: .
J gene: TRBJ2-7
clone size: .

CDR3 DNA: TGTGCCATCAGTCAGGGGGTTAATTCCTACGAGCAGTACTTC
CDR3 protein: CAISQGVNSYEQYF
V gene: TRBV10-3
D gene: TRBD1
J gene: TRBJ2-7
clone size: .

CDR3 DNA: TGTGCCAGCAGTTACGGGGCCACTTACACTGAAGCTTTCTTT
CDR3 protein: CASSYGATYTEAFF
V gene: TRBV6-2/TRBV6-3
D gene: .
J gene: TRBJ1-1
clone size: .

CDR3 DNA: TGTGCCAGCAGCCAAGCGACACCTTCAATCACTGAAGCTTTCTTT
CDR3 protein: CASSQATPSITEAFF
V gene: TRBV3-1/TRBV3-2
D gene: .
J gene: TRBJ1-1
clone size: .

CDR3 DNA: TGTGCCAGCAGCTTAGATTCGGATAATTCACCCCTCCACTTT
CDR3 protein: CASSLDSDNSPLHF
V gene: TRBV7-9
D gene: .
J gene: TRBJ1-6
clone size: few

CDR3 DNA: TGTGCCAGCAGAAGACAGGAAGTAGGCTACACCTTC
CDR3 protein: CASRRQEVGYTF
V gene: TRBV12-3/TRBV12-4
D gene: .
J gene: TRBJ1-2
clone size: once

CDR3 DNA: TGTGCCAGCAGCTTAGGCCGGGGGGGCGCGTGGTATGGCTACACCTTC
CDR3 protein: CASSLGRGGAWYGYTF
V gene: TRBV13
D gene: .
J gene: TRBJ1-2
clone size: .

CDR3 DNA: TGTGCCAGCAGCCAAGAGCAGATCTATGGCTACACCTTC
CDR3 protein: CASSQEQIYGYTF
V gene: TRBV3-1/TRBV3-2
D gene: .
J gene: TRBJ1-2
clone size: .

CDR3 DNA: TGTGCCGCGGCGGGGCAAAACACCGGGGAGCTGTTTTTT
CDR3 protein: CAAAGQNTGELFF
V gene: TRBV3-1/TRBV3-2
D gene: .
J gene: TRBJ2-2
clone size: .

CDR3 DNA: TGTGCCAGCCTCCGATTGGGGGGATTCACAGATACGCAGTATTTT
CDR3 protein: CASLRLGGFTDTQYF
V gene: TRBV6-6
D gene: .
J gene: TRBJ2-3
clone size: .

CDR3 DNA: TGTGCCAGCAGCTCATTTGGGGCGGGGCCCATTGAGCAGTTCTTC
CDR3 protein: CASSSFGAGPIEQFF
V gene: TRBV11-1
D gene: .
J gene: TRBJ2-1
clone size: .

CDR3 DNA: TGCGCCAGCAGCCCTCAGGCTGCAACTAATGAAAAACTGTTTTTT
CDR3 protein: CASSPQAATNEKLFF
V gene: TRBV10-1
D gene: .
J gene: TRBJ1-4
clone size: .

CDR3 DNA: TGTGCCAGCAGCCAAGATAACAGCGGGGGGCACCACTACAATGAGCAGTTCTTC
CDR3 protein: CASSQDNSGGHHYNEQFF
V gene: TRBV14
D gene: TRBD2
J gene: TRBJ2-1
clone size: .

CDR3 DNA: TGCGCCAGCAGCCAAGCCGGATTGCGGGACACAGATACGCAGTATTTT
CDR3 protein: CASSQAGLRDTDTQYF
V gene: TRBV4-1
D gene: .
J gene: TRBJ2-3
clone size: .

CDR3 DNA: TGCGCCAGCAGCTTGACTAGCGGGGCACAAGAGACCCAGTACTTC
CDR3 protein: CASSLTSGAQETQYF
V gene: TRBV5-1
D gene: TRBD2
J gene: TRBJ2-5
clone size: .

CDR3 DNA: TGCGCCAGCAGCGCGGGGGACAGGGACATGAACACTGAAGCTTTCTTT
CDR3 protein: CASSAGDRDMNTEAFF
V gene: TRBV5-1
D gene: TRBD1
J gene: TRBJ1-1
clone size: .

CDR3 DNA: TGTGCCAGCAGTTCGGACAGGTACGAGCAGTACTTC
CDR3 protein: CASSSDRYEQYF
V gene: TRBV6-5
D gene: TRBD1
J gene: TRBJ2-7
clone size: .

CDR3 DNA: TGTGCCAGCAGCTTCACAGGGGCCCAAGAGACCCAGTACTTC
CDR3 protein: CASSFTGAQETQYF
V gene: TRBV5-6
D gene: TRBD1
J gene: TRBJ2-5
clone size: .

CDR3 DNA: TGTGCCAGCAGCTCGGGACAGACCTATCAGCCCCAGCATTTT
CDR3 protein: CASSSGQTYQPQHF
V gene: TRBV9
D gene: TRBD1
J gene: TRBJ1-5
clone size: .

CDR3 DNA: TGTGCCAGCAGTTTTCGGGACAGAGCTGGCTACACCTTC
CDR3 protein: CASSFRDRAGYTF
V gene: TRBV12-3/TRBV12-4
D gene: TRBD1
J gene: TRBJ1-2
clone size: .

CDR3 DNA: TGTGCCAGCAGCTTATCTGGCGGACAAGAGACCCAGTACTTC
CDR3 protein: CASSLSGGQETQYF
V gene: TRBV7-9
D gene: .
J gene: TRBJ2-5
clone size: .

CDR3 DNA: TGTGCCAGCACCCCAGGACAGGGGGTTGGCTCCTACGAGCAGTACTTC
CDR3 protein: CASTPGQGVGSYEQYF
V gene: TRBV6-2/TRBV6-3
D gene: TRBD1
J gene: TRBJ2-7
clone size: .

CDR3 DNA: TGCAGTGCTAGTGGCGGGGGAGTGACCCAGTACTTC
CDR3 protein: CSASGGGVTQYF
V gene: TRBV20-1
D gene: TRBD2
J gene: TRBJ2-5
clone size: .

CDR3 DNA: TGCGCCAGCAGCCCTAGCGGGGGAGGCGCAGATACGCAGTATTTT
CDR3 protein: CASSPSGGGADTQYF
V gene: TRBV4-1
D gene: TRBD2
J gene: TRBJ2-3
clone size: .

CDR3 DNA: TGCGCCAGCAGCCCGTTGGCGAGGACAAGGTCCTACAATGAGCAGTTCTTC
CDR3 protein: CASSPLARTRSYNEQFF
V gene: TRBV4-1
D gene: .
J gene: TRBJ2-1
clone size: .

CDR3 DNA: TGTGCCAGCAGTGGGCCTGACAGGGGGGTTTTGCGGGGCAATCAGCCCCAGCATTTT
CDR3 protein: CASSGPDRGVLRGNQPQHF
V gene: TRBV6-1
D gene: TRBD1
J gene: TRBJ1-5
clone size: .

CDR3 DNA: TGTGCCAGCAGCCCGACGAGGGCGGGGGGATCGTACGAGCAGTACTTC
CDR3 protein: CASSPTRAGGSYEQYF
V gene: TRBV4-2
D gene: TRBD2
J gene: TRBJ2-7
clone size: .

CDR3 DNA: TGTGCCTGGGCAGAGGGAGGGACTGGCTACACCTTC
CDR3 protein: CAWAEGGTGYTF
V gene: TRBV30
D gene: .
J gene: TRBJ1-2
clone size: .

CDR3 DNA: TGTGCCAGCAGCCCGGTCCCGGGGGGGACAGATACGCAGTATTTT
CDR3 protein: CASSPVPGGTDTQYF
V gene: TRBV4-2
D gene: TRBD2
J gene: TRBJ2-3
clone size: .

CDR3 DNA: TGTGCCAGTCAACAGGACTATGGCTACACCTTC
CDR3 protein: CASQQDYGYTF
V gene: TRBV25-1
D gene: .
J gene: TRBJ1-2
clone size: .

CDR3 DNA: TGTGCCAGCAGCCTGACTAGCGGGGGAACGGGATTCACAGATACGCAGTATTTT
CDR3 protein: CASSLTSGGTGFTDTQYF
V gene: TRBV7-8
D gene: TRBD2
J gene: TRBJ2-3
clone size: .

CDR3 DNA: TGTGCCACCAGCAGGGACACAAAAAGGGGCTACACCTTC
CDR3 protein: CATSRDTKRGYTF
V gene: TRBV15
D gene: .
J gene: TRBJ1-2
clone size: many

CDR3 DNA: TGCGCCAGCAGTCCTGAACTATTCGTGGGTGGTCAGCCCCAGCATTTT
CDR3 protein: CASSPELFVGGQPQHF
V gene: TRBV23-1
D gene: .
J gene: TRBJ1-5
clone size: .

CDR3 DNA: TGTGCCAGTAGACAGGGTAATTCACCCCTCCACTTT
CDR3 protein: CASRQGNSPLHF
V gene: TRBV19
D gene: .
J gene: TRBJ1-6
clone size: .

CDR3 DNA: TGTGCCAGCAGCCCCATGAGCGCTGAAGCTTTCTTT
CDR3 protein: CASSPMSAEAFF
V gene: TRBV11-3
D gene: .
J gene: TRBJ1-1
clone size: .

CDR3 DNA: TGTGACCGGTATACAGGCTATAGCAATCAGCCCCAGCATTTT
CDR3 protein: CDRYTGYSNQPQHF
V gene: TRBV24-1
D gene: .
J gene: TRBJ1-5
clone size: .